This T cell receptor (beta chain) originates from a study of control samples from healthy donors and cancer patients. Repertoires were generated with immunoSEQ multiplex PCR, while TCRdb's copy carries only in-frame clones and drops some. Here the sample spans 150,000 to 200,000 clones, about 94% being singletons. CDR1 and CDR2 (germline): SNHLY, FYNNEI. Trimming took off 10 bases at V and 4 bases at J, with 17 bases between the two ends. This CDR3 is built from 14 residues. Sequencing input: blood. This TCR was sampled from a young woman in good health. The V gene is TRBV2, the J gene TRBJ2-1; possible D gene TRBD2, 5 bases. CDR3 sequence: CAIQLVGKYNEQFF. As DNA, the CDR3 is TGTGCCATACAACTAGTGGGAAAATACAATGAGCAGTTCTTC.